This is a list of T cell receptor beta chains from one sample in a study of cytomegalovirus exposure and HLA in healthy donors. Produced via immunoSEQ multiplex PCR; TCRdb's table is partial and in-frame only. In the table there are fewer than 150,000 clones, around three quarters of which are singletons. Source material: PBMCs. These receptors were taken from a man aged 25 to 45 in good health and CMV-seronegative. Both conserved end residues are part of each CDR3. A D gene is named only where the DNA matches it firmly. Clone sizes are given selectively: once, few, many, or a class where the clone is expanded.

V,J,D,length,size,CDR3,DNA
TRBV7-9,TRBJ2-7,TRBD1,15,.,CASRPQRTGHDEQYF,TGTGCCAGCAGACCTCAAAGGACAGGGCACGACGAGCAGTACTTC
TRBV5-1,TRBJ2-1,.,14,.,CASSLDQSYNEQFF,TGCGCCAGCAGCTTGGATCAGTCCTACAATGAGCAGTTCTTC
TRBV2,TRBJ1-5,.,14,.,CASGALRGNQPQHF,TGTGCCAGCGGGGCCCTTAGGGGTAATCAGCCCCAGCATTTT
TRBV10-3,TRBJ2-1,TRBD1,13,.,CAIRPGQHNEQFF,TGTGCCATCAGACCGGGACAGCACAATGAGCAGTTCTTC
TRBV6-1,TRBJ1-2,.,13,.,CASSDSGGYGYTF,TGTGCCAGCAGTGACTCGGGGGGCTATGGCTACACCTTC
TRBV18,TRBJ2-7,TRBD2,15,.,CASSPKAGGPHEQYF,TGTGCCAGCTCACCCAAAGCGGGAGGGCCACACGAGCAGTACTTC
TRBV7-8,TRBJ2-1,.,16,.,CASSAEGVIFYNEQFF,TGTGCCAGCAGCGCCGAGGGGGTAATCTTCTACAATGAGCAGTTCTTC
TRBV5-1,TRBJ1-3,.,14,.,CASRSIHSGNTIYF,TGCGCCAGCAGGAGCATCCACTCTGGAAACACCATATATTTT
TRBV28,TRBJ2-7,.,15,.,CASSGSSPGTYEQYF,TGTGCCAGCAGTGGGAGTTCCCCTGGTACCTACGAGCAGTACTTC
TRBV6-5,TRBJ2-7,TRBD1,12,.,CASSSGTVEQYF,TGTGCCAGCAGCTCCGGGACAGTCGAGCAGTACTTC
TRBV7-7,TRBJ2-1,TRBD2,17,once,CASSLAGRGAPYNEQFF,TGTGCTAGCAGCTTAGCGGGGCGGGGGGCACCTTACAATGAGCAGTTCTTC
TRBV7-9,TRBJ2-1,.,12,.,CASSLVVNEQFF,TGTGCCAGCAGCTTAGTAGTCAATGAGCAGTTCTTC
TRBV5-1,TRBJ1-1,.,14,.,CASRGREMNTEAFF,TGCGCCAGCAGGGGGCGCGAAATGAACACTGAAGCTTTCTTT
TRBV28,TRBJ1-3,TRBD1,18,.,CASSSGGSFTVYGNTIYF,TGTGCCAGCAGTTCAGGGGGTTCTTTTACCGTATATGGAAACACCATATATTTT
TRBV9,TRBJ2-1,TRBD1,16,.,CASSVGTGGSYNEQFF,TGTGCCAGCAGCGTAGGGACAGGGGGATCCTACAATGAGCAGTTCTTC
TRBV28,TRBJ2-1,TRBD1,15,.,CASSLDRGTYNEQFF,TGTGCCAGCAGTTTGGACAGGGGGACCTACAATGAGCAGTTCTTC
TRBV18,TRBJ2-2,.,15,.,CASSPEDTNTGELFF,TGTGCCAGCTCACCAGAGGACACGAACACCGGGGAGCTGTTTTTT
TRBV5-1,TRBJ1-4,.,15,.,CASSLGRQELEKLFF,TGCGCCAGCAGCTTGGGTAGACAGGAACTTGAAAAACTGTTTTTT
TRBV27,TRBJ2-1,TRBD2,15,.,CASSPLAGGYNEQFF,TGTGCCAGCAGTCCCCTAGCGGGGGGCTACAATGAGCAGTTCTTC
TRBV23-1,TRBJ2-2,.,21,.,CASSQSDLPYEAAGNTGELFF,TGCGCCAGCAGTCAATCCGACCTCCCCTATGAGGCAGCTGGAAACACCGGGGAGCTGTTTTTT